This T cell receptor (beta chain) was identified in a study of control samples from healthy donors and cancer patients. The CDR3 covers 14 residues. Germline V gene lookup returns CDR1 MNHEY and CDR2 SMNVEV (reference sequence). Between the trimmed V and J ends, which lost 11 bases and 5 bases, there was a span of 19 bases. This table comes from immunoSEQ multiplex PCR, and its TCRdb copy is limited to in-frame clones, with some not included. Of 130,000 or so clones listed, roughly 89% are singletons. This receptor was identified in a man under 40 in good health. The source material was blood. The V and J genes are TRBV27 and TRBJ2-1, with a possible D match to TRBD1 (5 bases). DNA of the CDR3: TGTGCCTCAGCAGTAGGGGTCCGCAACAATGAGCAGTTCTTC. It specifies CASAVGVRNNEQFF.